This T cell receptor beta chain was observed in a study of blood T cell repertoires in COVID-19. Trimming removed 3 bases from V and 6 bases from J; junction bases left unmatched: 10. This CDR3 has 15 residues. Germline V lookup: CDR1 SQVTM, CDR2 ANQGSEA. Participants reported their clinical history, and cohort assignment relied on those reports. Per the original methods: Estimates of nucleated cell counts were drawn from the amplification of reference gene primers. Produced via immunoSEQ multiplex PCR; TCRdb's table is partial and in-frame only. That table gives V, J and clone size, and the DNA gave D and trimming. The table records roughly 300,000 clones, just over 90% of them present only once.

The sample taken for sequencing was PBMCs or T cells enriched from blood (not recorded which). This clonotype was sampled from a woman aged 40 to 55 with acute COVID-19. The rearrangement links TRBV29-1 to TRBJ2-2, with 7 bases lining up with TRBD2. DNA for the CDR3: TGCAGCGTTGACCGCCCGGGGGGAGGTTCCGGGGAGCTGTTTTTT. Protein sequence: CSVDRPGGGSGELFF.